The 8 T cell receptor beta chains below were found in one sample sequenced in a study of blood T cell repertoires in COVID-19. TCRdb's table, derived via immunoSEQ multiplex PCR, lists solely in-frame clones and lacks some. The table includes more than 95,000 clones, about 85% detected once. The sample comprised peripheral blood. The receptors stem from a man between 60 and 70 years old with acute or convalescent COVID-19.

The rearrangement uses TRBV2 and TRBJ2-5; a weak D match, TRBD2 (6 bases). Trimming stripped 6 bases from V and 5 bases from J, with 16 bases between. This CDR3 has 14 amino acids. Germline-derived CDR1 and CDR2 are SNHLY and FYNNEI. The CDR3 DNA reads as TGTGCCAGCAGGGGCGGGATTACTCGGGAGACCCAGTACTTC. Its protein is CASRGGITRETQYF.

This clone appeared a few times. CDR3 bases: TGCAGCGTTGAAACAGGGGGCTTAACGAACACTGAAGCTTTCTTT. This sequence encodes CSVETGGLTNTEAFF. The chain couples TRBV29-1 to TRBJ1-1, with 9 bases fitting TRBD1. Looked up from germline, CDR1 is SQVTM and CDR2 is ANQGSEA. J lost 1 base, V lost 2 bases, and 5 bases had no gene match. The CDR3 is 15 residues long.

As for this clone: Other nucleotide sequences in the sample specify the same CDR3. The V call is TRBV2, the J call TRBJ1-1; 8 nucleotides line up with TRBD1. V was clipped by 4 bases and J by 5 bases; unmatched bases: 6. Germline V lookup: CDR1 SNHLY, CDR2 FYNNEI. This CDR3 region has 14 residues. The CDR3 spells CASSVAGGNTEAFF. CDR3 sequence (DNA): TGTGCCAGCAGTGTGGCAGGGGGCAATACTGAAGCTTTCTTT.

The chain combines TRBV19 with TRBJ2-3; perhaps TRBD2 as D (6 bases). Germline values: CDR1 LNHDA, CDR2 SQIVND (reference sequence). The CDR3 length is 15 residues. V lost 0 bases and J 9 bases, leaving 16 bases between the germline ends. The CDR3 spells CASSIDLLAYRTQYF. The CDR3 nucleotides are TGTGCCAGTAGTATAGATCTACTAGCTTATCGAACGCAGTATTTT.

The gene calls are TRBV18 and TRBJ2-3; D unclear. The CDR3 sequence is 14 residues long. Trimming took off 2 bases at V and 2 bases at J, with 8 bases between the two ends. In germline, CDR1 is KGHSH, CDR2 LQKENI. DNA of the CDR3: TGTGCCAGCTCACCATGGGCCCACACAGATACGCAGTATTTT. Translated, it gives CASSPWAHTDTQYF.

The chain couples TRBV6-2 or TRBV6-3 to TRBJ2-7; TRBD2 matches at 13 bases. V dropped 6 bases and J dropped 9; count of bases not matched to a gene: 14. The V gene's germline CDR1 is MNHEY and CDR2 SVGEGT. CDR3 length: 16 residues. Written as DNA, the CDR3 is TGTGCCAGCAGCCCCACGGGACTAGCGGGATTAATCGGGCAGTACTTC. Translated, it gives CASSPTGLAGLIGQYF.

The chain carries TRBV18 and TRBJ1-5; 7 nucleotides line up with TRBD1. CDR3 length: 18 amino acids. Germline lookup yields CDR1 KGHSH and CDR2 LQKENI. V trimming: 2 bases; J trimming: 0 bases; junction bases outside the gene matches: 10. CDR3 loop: CASSPNRGGFYSNQPQHF. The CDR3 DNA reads TGTGCCAGCTCACCAAACAGGGGCGGTTTTTATAGCAATCAGCCCCAGCATTTT.

DNA for the CDR3: TGTGCCACCAGTGATGGGACTAGCGGGAGTTATGAGCAGTTCTTC. As protein: CATSDGTSGSYEQFF. The V and J genes are TRBV24-1 and TRBJ2-1; TRBD2 matches at 14 bases. Trimming removed 3 bases from V and 8 bases from J; junction bases left unmatched: 2. In germline, CDR1 is KGHDR, CDR2 SFDVKD. This CDR3 comprises 15 residues.